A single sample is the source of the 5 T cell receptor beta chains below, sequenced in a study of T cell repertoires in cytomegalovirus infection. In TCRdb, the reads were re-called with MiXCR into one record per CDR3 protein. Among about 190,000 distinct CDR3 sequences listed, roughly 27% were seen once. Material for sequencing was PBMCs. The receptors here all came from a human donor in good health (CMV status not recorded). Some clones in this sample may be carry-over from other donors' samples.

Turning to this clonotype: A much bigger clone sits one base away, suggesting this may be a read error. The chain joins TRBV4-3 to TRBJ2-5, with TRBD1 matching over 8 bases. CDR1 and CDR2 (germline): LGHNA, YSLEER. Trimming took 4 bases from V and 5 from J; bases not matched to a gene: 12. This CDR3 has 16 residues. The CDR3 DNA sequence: TGCGCCAGCAGCCTAGTCGCGACAGGGGATGGGGAGACCCAGTACTTC. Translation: CASSLVATGDGETQYF.

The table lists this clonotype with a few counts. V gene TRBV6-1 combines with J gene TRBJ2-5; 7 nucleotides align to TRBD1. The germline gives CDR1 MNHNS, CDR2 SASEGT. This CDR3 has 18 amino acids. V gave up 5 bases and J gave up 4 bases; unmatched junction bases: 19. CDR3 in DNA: TGTGCCAGCAGTCCTCTTACGGGGACAGCTTTAACCCCAGAGACCCAGTACTTC. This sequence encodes CASSPLTGTALTPETQYF.

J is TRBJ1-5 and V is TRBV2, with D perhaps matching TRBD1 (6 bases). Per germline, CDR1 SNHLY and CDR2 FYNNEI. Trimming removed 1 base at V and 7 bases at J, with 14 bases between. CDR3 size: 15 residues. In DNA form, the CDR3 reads TGTGCCAGCAGTGAAGGGCAGGGGAATGGACAGCCCCAGCATTTT. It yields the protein CASSEGQGNGQPQHF. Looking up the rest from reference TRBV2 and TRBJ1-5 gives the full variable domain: EPEVTQTPSHQVTQMGQEVILRCVPISNHLYFYWYRQILGQKVEFLVSFYNNEISEKSEIFDDQFSVERPDGSNFTLKIRSTKLEDSAMYFCASSEGQGNGQPQHFGDGTRLSIL.

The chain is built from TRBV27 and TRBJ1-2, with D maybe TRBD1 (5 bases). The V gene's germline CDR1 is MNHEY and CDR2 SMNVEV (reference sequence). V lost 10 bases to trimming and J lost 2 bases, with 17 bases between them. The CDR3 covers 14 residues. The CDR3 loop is CATLGEGRNYGYTF. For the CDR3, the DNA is TGTGCCACCCTGGGGGAGGGAAGGAACTATGGCTACACCTTC.

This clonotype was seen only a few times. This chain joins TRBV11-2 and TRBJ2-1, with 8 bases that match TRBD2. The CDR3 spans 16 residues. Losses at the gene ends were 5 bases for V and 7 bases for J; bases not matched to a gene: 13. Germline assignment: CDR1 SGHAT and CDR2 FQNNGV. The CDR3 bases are TGTGCCAGCAGCCCCCTGGGGCGGGGGGTTCTGAATGAGCAGTTCTTC. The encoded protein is CASSPLGRGVLNEQFF.